This T cell receptor beta chain was captured by sequencing in a study of blood T cell repertoires in COVID-19. Clones were read by immunoSEQ multiplex PCR, and TCRdb kept only the in-frame ones, dropping some. The sample shows roughly 140,000 clones, 65% to 85% of them seen only once. This clone has just one count. Germline lookup yields CDR1 LGHNA and CDR2 YNFKEQ. Trimming removed 0 bases at V and 2 bases at J, with 6 bases between. The CDR3 is 14 residues long. The chain uses TRBV4-2 and TRBJ2-3; D uncertain. Input material: peripheral blood. This receptor was identified in a man aged 55 to 70 with active or convalescent COVID-19. The CDR3 reads CASSQEAFTDTQYF. The CDR3 bases are TGTGCCAGCAGCCAAGAAGCATTCACAGATACGCAGTATTTT.